This is a list of T cell receptor beta chains from one sample in a study of identical twins. TCRdb reprocessed the 5' RACE reads with MiXCR, giving one entry per CDR3 protein. The repertoire holds some 730,000 distinct CDR3 sequences, with 15% to 20% as singletons. A further study also used this sample, focusing on T cells expressing NK-cell markers.

Sequenced sample: PBMCs. Source of these receptors: a woman between 18 and 29 years old in good health. Each CDR3 is given without its conserved first and last residue.

J | V | CDR3
TRBJ2-7 | TRBV11-2 | ASSPSGNSYEQY
TRBJ2-1 | TRBV11-2 | ASSLVTSGRTEF
TRBJ2-7 | TRBV12-3/TRBV12-4 | ASSDQNGGFYSYEQY
TRBJ2-1 | TRBV12-3/TRBV12-4 | ASSLARTGGF
TRBJ1-6 | TRBV9 | ASSVDRNSPLH
TRBJ1-6 | TRBV7-2 | ASSLGVGSPLH
TRBJ2-1 | TRBV20-1 | SATPAGRSYNEQF
TRBJ2-7 | TRBV7-2 | ASSSPGLSSYEQY
TRBJ2-1 | TRBV12-3/TRBV12-4 | ASRGGRARVNEQF
TRBJ2-5 | TRBV29-1 | SVDFTGGETQY
TRBJ1-1 | TRBV27 | ASSLKRDTEAF
TRBJ2-1 | TRBV7-9 | ASNAAGDRNEQF
TRBJ2-3 | TRBV14 | ASSQAGSPSTDTQY
TRBJ2-7 | TRBV7-9 | ASSGPGTGERSYEQY
TRBJ2-1 | TRBV12-3/TRBV12-4 | ASRTTSINEQF
TRBJ2-1 | TRBV5-6 | ASSWGTGGNEQF
TRBJ2-7 | TRBV15 | ATSRAPTGIHEQY
TRBJ2-7 | TRBV5-1 | ASSLGQNYEQY
TRBJ1-1 | TRBV6-6 | ASSYSENTEAF
TRBJ2-5 | TRBV9 | ASSPWQAAETQY
TRBJ2-3 | TRBV20-1 | SGRFRSTDTQY
TRBJ1-1 | TRBV20-1 | SARSIRQNTEAF
TRBJ2-1 | TRBV5-5 | ASRWTGGSEQF
TRBJ2-2 | TRBV3-1 | ASKGTIRGAGELF
TRBJ2-2 | TRBV3-1 | ASSQDGLTGELF
TRBJ1-5 | TRBV12-3/TRBV12-4 | ASSLGRSNQPQH
TRBJ2-7 | TRBV2 | ASTTGMAYEQY
TRBJ2-1 | TRBV10-3 | ARRDSLNNEQF
TRBJ1-1 | TRBV10-3 | AITSGTNTEAF
TRBJ1-5 | TRBV12-3/TRBV12-4 | ASSFWGRGQPQH
TRBJ2-4 | TRBV4-1 | ASSQPSEGGNIQY
TRBJ1-2 | TRBV13 | ASSSAYRETGGYT
TRBJ2-1 | TRBV7-3 | ASSPPQSDEQF
TRBJ2-7 | TRBV3-1 | ASSQGFTGLTYEQY
TRBJ1-2 | TRBV7-2 | ASSWTDPGGQGYT
TRBJ1-1 | TRBV20-1 | SAAKGTEAF
TRBJ1-1 | TRBV6-1 | ASSAGTATEAF
TRBJ2-2 | TRBV6-5 | ASSYSGSPNTGELF
TRBJ1-1 | TRBV5-1 | ASSLVGQGASEAF
TRBJ2-3 | TRBV5-1 | ASSLDLAGIDTQY
TRBJ2-3 | TRBV15 | ATSRDPGGSDTQY
TRBJ2-5 | TRBV19 | ASSPTWGGETQY
TRBJ2-1 | TRBV18 | ASSPDPRPFSYNEQF
TRBJ2-3 | TRBV12-3/TRBV12-4 | ASSLSAHTDTQY
TRBJ2-5 | TRBV12-3/TRBV12-4 | ASSLDDQETQY
TRBJ1-2 | TRBV7-2 | ASSQLLQGWSGYT
TRBJ2-5 | TRBV5-6 | ASSSGPGTQY
TRBJ2-1 | TRBV6-5 | ASSWTIYNEQF
TRBJ1-1 | TRBV15 | ATSRDFGTGLGTQAF
TRBJ2-1 | TRBV4-1 | ASSHSPGQGTYNEQF
TRBJ2-7 | TRBV11-2 | ASSFSPGPYEQY
TRBJ2-3 | TRBV20-1 | SARGTGTGGPDTQY
TRBJ1-2 | TRBV9 | ASSVTRTGLNYGYT
TRBJ2-7 | TRBV29-1 | SVGGSVETSSYEQY